This is a list of T cell receptor beta chains from one sample in a study of shared clonotypes between healthy human individuals. Repertoires were generated with immunoSEQ multiplex PCR, while TCRdb's copy carries only in-frame clones and drops some. The data show approximately 1.1 million clones, with about 80% seen just once and approximately 0.5% held by the top ten. Sequenced input: memory CD4+ T cells from PBMCs. The receptors originated from a man younger than 35 in good health. Some clones in this sample may be carry-over from other donors' samples. Each CDR3 is given with its conserved first and last residue. A D gene is named only where the DNA matches it firmly. The size of a clone is reported for some rows only, either as once, few or many, or as a class for expanded clones.

>few|TRBD2|TRBV4-3|TRBJ2-1
TGCGCCAGCAGCCAAGCTAGCGGGGGGGCCTACAATGAGCAGTTCTTC
CASSQASGGAYNEQFF
>NA|TRBD2|TRBV19|TRBJ2-7
TGTGCCAGTAGTACCTTAGCGGGAGCCTACGAGCAGTACTTC
CASSTLAGAYEQYF
>NA|NA|TRBV7-2|TRBJ2-1
TGTGCCAGTACCCAGGGGAATGAGCAGTTCTTC
CASTQGNEQFF
>NA|NA|TRBV6-6|TRBJ2-7
TGTGCCAGCAGTTACGACGGGTTCACCTACGAGCAGTACTTC
CASSYDGFTYEQYF
>NA|TRBD2|TRBV2|TRBJ2-1
TGTGCCAGCAGTGGTGGGACTAGTGTGGATGAGCAGTTCTTC
CASSGGTSVDEQFF
>NA|NA|TRBV7-2|TRBJ2-2
TGTGCCAGCAGCCCCAGGAACACCGGGGAGCTGTTTTTT
CASSPRNTGELFF
>NA|TRBD1|TRBV28|TRBJ2-7
TGTGCCAGCAGGCGCAGAGCCCCGGGACAGACCTACGAGCAGTACTTC
CASRRRAPGQTYEQYF
>NA|TRBD1|TRBV5-1|TRBJ2-1
TGCGCCAGCAGCGGGGACAGCTCCTACAATGAGCAGTTCTTC
CASSGDSSYNEQFF
>NA|TRBD1|TRBV29-1|TRBJ1-6
TGCAGCGTCCCCGGGACAGGGGCTAATTCACCCCTCCACTTT
CSVPGTGANSPLHF
>NA|NA|TRBV6-1|TRBJ1-5
TGTGCCAGCGTGCAGGCGAATCAGCCCCAGCATTTT
CASVQANQPQHF
>NA|NA|TRBV5-1|TRBJ2-2
TGCGCCAGCAGCTTGGGGGCGACCGGGGAGCTGTTTTTT
CASSLGATGELFF
>NA|TRBD2|TRBV30|TRBJ2-7
TGTGCCTGGCGAGGGGGGACAAAGCGGGAGTCGAACGAGCAGTACTTC
CAWRGGTKRESNEQYF
>NA|NA|TRBV6-8|TRBJ1-1
TGTGCCGGCAGTTACCTGGCAGACACAATGAACACTGAAGCTTTCTTT
CAGSYLADTMNTEAFF
>NA|NA|TRBV7-2|TRBJ2-6
TGTGCCAGCAGCTTAGTTGTGGGCGGGTCTGGGGCCAACGTCCTGACTTTC
CASSLVVGGSGANVLTF
>NA|NA|TRBV19|TRBJ2-3
TGTGCCAGTAGTATCATGAGCGGGTTTTCAGATACGCAGTATTTT
CASSIMSGFSDTQYF
>once|TRBD2|TRBV7-9|TRBJ2-2
TGTGCCAGCAGCCGAGGACTAGCGGGTCCCCCCACCACCGGGGAGCTGTTTTTT
CASSRGLAGPPTTGELFF
>NA|TRBD2|TRBV18|TRBJ2-3
TGTGCCAGCTCACCCACGGGAGGGGATAGCACAGATACGCAGTATTTT
CASSPTGGDSTDTQYF
>NA|TRBD1|TRBV5-6|TRBJ1-2
TGTGCCAGCAGCTTGGATGGACAGGGGAACTATGGCTACACCTTC
CASSLDGQGNYGYTF
>NA|NA|TRBV4-2|TRBJ1-2
TGTGCCAGCAGCCCTCGGACAATTGCGGCCTTGCCTGGCTACACCTTC
CASSPRTIAALPGYTF
>NA|TRBD2|TRBV7-2|TRBJ2-1
TGTGCCAGCAGCAACCAACGGACTAGCGGGACTAATGAGCAGTTCTTC
CASSNQRTSGTNEQFF
>NA|NA|TRBV5-1|TRBJ1-4
TGCGCCAGCAGCACGGGACTCTCTGGTGAAAAACTGTTTTTT
CASSTGLSGEKLFF
>NA|NA|TRBV18|TRBJ1-1
TGTGCCAGCTCATATCAGGGGAACTTGAACACTGAAGCTTTCTTT
CASSYQGNLNTEAFF
>NA|NA|TRBV19|TRBJ2-6
TGTGCCAGTAGTATAGGCCAACAGGCCTGGCTGGGGGCCAACGTCCTGACTTTC
CASSIGQQAWLGANVLTF
>NA|TRBD2|TRBV28|TRBJ2-7
TGTGCCAGCACCGGGACTAGCGGGAGCTACGAGCAGTACTTC
CASTGTSGSYEQYF
>NA|TRBD1|TRBV9|TRBJ2-6
TGTGCCAGCAGCGTCGACAGGGACTCTGGGGCCAACGTCCTGACTTTC
CASSVDRDSGANVLTF
>NA|NA|TRBV9|TRBJ2-1
TGTGCCAGCAGCCCCCTCCCATCCGATAATGAGCAGTTCTTC
CASSPLPSDNEQFF
>NA|NA|TRBV4-2|TRBJ2-5
TGTGCCAGCAGCCAAGATCCCAGCAGGGGCTACGAGACCCAGTACTTC
CASSQDPSRGYETQYF
>NA|NA|TRBV9|TRBJ1-2
TGTGCCAGTCTAACAAAGAGACAGCCACTGAACTATGGCTACACCTTC
CASLTKRQPLNYGYTF
>NA|TRBD1|TRBV29-1|TRBJ1-5
TGCAGCGCTCTCGGGACAGGGAAGGGCGGCAATCAGCCCCAGCATTTT
CSALGTGKGGNQPQHF
>NA|NA|TRBV7-9|TRBJ2-5
TGTGCCAGCAGCTCACTAAGTAGGGAGACCCAGTACTTC
CASSSLSRETQYF
>NA|NA|TRBV5-1|TRBJ1-3
TGCGCCAGCAGCTTGGCAGGGCCTACTAGGGGAAACACCATATATTTT
CASSLAGPTRGNTIYF
>few|NA|TRBV4-2|TRBJ2-5
TGTGCCAGCAGCCAAGGTAGTACTAGGACTCAAGAGACCCAGTACTTC
CASSQGSTRTQETQYF
>NA|NA|TRBV4-2|TRBJ1-2
TGTGCCAGCAGCCAAGAATCGACCTCGGCCATCTATGGCTACACCTTC
CASSQESTSAIYGYTF
>once|TRBD1|TRBV27|TRBJ2-1
TGTGCCAGCAGGAACCGGGACAGGGGGCTCGGGGAGCAGTTCTTC
CASRNRDRGLGEQFF
>many|NA|TRBV5-1|TRBJ1-4
TGCGCCAGCAGCTTTGCTAATGAAAAACTGTTTTTT
CASSFANEKLFF
>NA|NA|TRBV7-9|TRBJ1-1
TGTGCCAGCAGCCCCCGTCCGGGACAAGCGAACACTGAAGCTTTCTTT
CASSPRPGQANTEAFF
>few|NA|TRBV7-2|TRBJ2-2
TGTGCCAGCAGCTCGTTGGGGGGTCACACCGGGGAGCTGTTTTTT
CASSSLGGHTGELFF
>once|TRBD1|TRBV27|TRBJ1-2
TGTGCCAGCAGTCTAACAGGGGGCGTCTATGGCTACACCTTC
CASSLTGGVYGYTF
>NA|NA|TRBV28|TRBJ2-4
TGTGCCAGCAGTTCCACCGGGAACGGCGGGGGCAATCGTGGTATTCAGTACTTC
CASSSTGNGGGNRGIQYF
>NA|NA|TRBV5-4|TRBJ1-5
TGTGCCAGCAGCTTGGCAGGTAGTAATCAGCCCCAGCATTTT
CASSLAGSNQPQHF
>once|NA|TRBV6-1|TRBJ2-7
TGTGCCAGCAGTGATCGTCTGGGCTACGAGCAGTACTTC
CASSDRLGYEQYF
>NA|NA|TRBV7-9|TRBJ2-6
TGTGCCAGCAGCTTGTCAGGGACCGGGGCCAACGTCCTGACTTTC
CASSLSGTGANVLTF
>NA|NA|TRBV6-1|TRBJ1-2
TGTGCCAGCAGTGAAGCTCTCCCGCGGTTGGGGGCGAACTATGGCTACACCTTC
CASSEALPRLGANYGYTF
>NA|NA|TRBV29-1|TRBJ1-2
TGCAGCGTTGTACGGCCAGAGGATGGCTACACCTTC
CSVVRPEDGYTF
>NA|TRBD2|TRBV7-9|TRBJ2-1
TGTGCCAGCAGACCGGGACTAGCGGGAGATGGCTCCTACAATGAGCAGTTCTTC
CASRPGLAGDGSYNEQFF
>once|NA|TRBV28|TRBJ1-2
TGTGCCAGCAGCACAACTGGTGGCTACACCTTC
CASSTTGGYTF
>NA|NA|TRBV4-3|TRBJ2-3
TGCGCCAGCAGCCAAGAGTTAACAGTACGTTCAGATACGCAGTATTTT
CASSQELTVRSDTQYF
>few|NA|TRBV19|TRBJ1-5
TGTGCCAGTGAAACCCCGGGAGGCCAATCGGGTAGCAATCAGCCCCAGCATTTT
CASETPGGQSGSNQPQHF
>NA|TRBD1|TRBV9|TRBJ1-2
TGTGCCAGCAGCGTCGGGGACAGGGAATGGTCTGGCTACACCTTC
CASSVGDREWSGYTF
>NA|TRBD1|TRBV28|TRBJ1-2
TGTGCCAGCAGTCCGGGCGGAACCATTACAGGGGAAGGAAGCTATGGCTACACCTTC
CASSPGGTITGEGSYGYTF
>NA|NA|TRBV6-5|TRBJ2-7
TGTGCCAGCAGAAGCTTCAGGGACGGCACCTACGAGCAGTACTTC
CASRSFRDGTYEQYF